Below, 15 T cell receptor beta chains from the same sample are listed, as sequenced in a study of blood T cell repertoires in COVID-19. TCRdb's table, derived via immunoSEQ multiplex PCR, lists solely in-frame clones and lacks some. The sample lists 250,000 or so clones, almost 85% occurring once. Input material: peripheral blood. All receptors derive from a woman of 80 years or more with acute or convalescent COVID-19.

The chain couples TRBV12-3 or TRBV12-4 to TRBJ1-2, with no clear D. The V end lost 6 bases, the J end lost 8 bases, and 13 bases lay between the germline ends. The CDR3 has 12 amino acids. In DNA form, the CDR3 reads TGTGCCAGCAGCTTTCAAGCCTGGGGCTACACCTTC. Translation: CASSFQAWGYTF.

The chain recombines TRBV11-2 with TRBJ2-5; 9 nucleotides align to TRBD1. The germline CDR1 and CDR2 sequences are SGHAT and FQNNGV. The CDR3 sequence is 15 residues long. The ends lost 5 bases at V and 2 bases at J; junction bases unmatched: 6. CDR3 coding DNA: TGTGCCAGCAGCCGAGGGACAGGGACACAAGAGACCCAGTACTTC. Its protein is CASSRGTGTQETQYF.

This sequence joins TRBV5-1 and TRBJ2-2; D is perhaps TRBD1 (5 bases). The germline V and J ends were trimmed by 2 bases and 2 bases, with 7 bases remaining between them. Germline V gives CDR1 SGHRS, CDR2 YFSETQ. The CDR3 consists of 14 residues. The CDR3 DNA reads TGCGCCAGCAGCTTCGGACAAAACACCGGGGAGCTGTTTTTT. Translated: CASSFGQNTGELFF.

DNA of the CDR3: TGTGCCAGCAGTACACTAGCGGGTCCCAACACAGATACGCAGTATTTT. This translates into CASSTLAGPNTDTQYF. The chain recombines TRBV27 with TRBJ2-3; TRBD2 matches at 9 bases. The CDR3 totals 16 residues. J gave up 2 bases and V 5 bases, and 8 bases lay outside the gene matches. Germline assignment: CDR1 MNHEY and CDR2 SMNVEV (reference sequence).

The chain couples TRBV5-6 to TRBJ1-6; possibly TRBD1 for D (6 bases). Germline values: CDR1 SGHDT, CDR2 YYEEEE. The CDR3 loop spans 17 amino acids. The V end was cut by 0 bases, the J end by 8 bases, with 18 bases between. Written as DNA, the CDR3 is TGTGCCAGCAGCTTGGGTGGGACACCGGCGGGCCATTCACCCCTCCACTTT. It is translated as CASSLGGTPAGHSPLHF. The entire variable domain, with the rest obtained from reference TRBV5-6 and TRBJ1-6, is as follows: DAGVTQSPTHLIKTRGQQVTLRCSPKSGHDTVSWYQQALGQGPQFIFQYYEEEERQRGNFPDRFSGHQFPNYSSELNVNALLLGDSALYLCASSLGGTPAGHSPLHFGNGTRLTVT.

The chain is built from TRBV2 and TRBJ2-7, with 8 bases lining up with TRBD1. V gave up 0 bases and J gave up 5 bases; unmatched junction bases: 12. The CDR3 totals 17 residues. Germline CDR1 is SNHLY and CDR2 is FYNNEI. This CDR3 reads CASSEAGLTDRAHEQYF. CDR3 in DNA: TGTGCCAGCAGTGAAGCGGGCCTGACGGACAGGGCCCACGAGCAGTACTTC.

This clone was detected only once. The chain has TRBV7-2 and TRBJ1-5, with TRBD1 as a possible D gene (6 bases). Trimming shortened V by 2 bases and J by 1 base, and 12 bases separated the two germline ends. Germline CDR1 is SGHTA and CDR2 is FQGNSA. The CDR3 extends over 16 amino acids. CDR3 bases: TGTGCCAGCAGCTTAACCCCTACAGGGAGCAATCAGCCCCAGCATTTT. Translation gives CASSLTPTGSNQPQHF.

This chain links TRBV20-1 with TRBJ1-5, with 10 positions matching TRBD1. Trimming took 3 bases from V and 7 from J; bases not matched to a gene: 12. Germline V lookup: CDR1 DFQATT, CDR2 SNEGSKA (reference sequence). There are 16 residues in the CDR3. Written as DNA, the CDR3 is TGCAGTGCTAGTCCCCGGGACAGGGGAATATTACAGCCCCAGCATTTT. Translation gives CSASPRDRGILQPQHF.

The V and J genes are TRBV3-1 (or the pseudogene TRBV3-2) and TRBJ2-2; 10 bases align to TRBD2. The CDR3 runs 16 residues. Germline-derived CDR1 and CDR2 are LGHDT and YNNKEL (reference sequence). The V gene end was trimmed by 4 bases and the J gene end by 0 bases; junction bases not matched to a gene: 2. The CDR3 reads CASSRTSGANTGELFF. CDR3 DNA sequence: TGTGCCAGCAGCCGTACTAGCGGGGCGAACACCGGGGAGCTGTTTTTT.

In its sample, this clone was seen a few times. The chain joins TRBV7-9 to TRBJ2-1, with D possibly TRBD2 on 6 matching bases. V gave up 5 bases and J gave up 7 bases, with 18 bases separating them. Germline V gene sequence: CDR1 SEHNR, CDR2 FQNEAQ (reference sequence). CDR3 size: 15 residues. The CDR3 region is CASSPEGSGVNEQFF. CDR3 sequence (DNA): TGTGCCAGCAGCCCCGAGGGATCGGGGGTGAATGAGCAGTTCTTC.

The chain has TRBV9 and TRBJ2-5; TRBD2 is a possible D gene (5 bases). CDR3 length equals 15 residues. V lost 2 bases to trimming and J lost 2 bases, with 13 bases between them. Germline-derived CDR1 and CDR2 are SGDLS and YYNGEE. This chain's CDR3 is CASSVEGFRQETQYF. CDR3 sequence (DNA): TGTGCCAGCAGCGTCGAGGGATTCCGACAAGAGACCCAGTACTTC.

This chain connects TRBV28 to TRBJ2-1; TRBD2 matches 7 bases. The CDR3 sequence is 15 residues long. V dropped 3 bases and J dropped 3; count of bases not matched to a gene: 5. Germline V gene sequence: CDR1 MDHEN, CDR2 SYDVKM. Written as DNA, the CDR3 is TGTGCCAGCAGTTTTCCGGGGGGTTTCTACAATGAGCAGTTCTTC. This encodes CASSFPGGFYNEQFF.

This rearrangement joins TRBV25-1 to TRBJ2-2; 9 nucleotides align to TRBD2. Germline V lookup: CDR1 MGHDK, CDR2 SYGVNS. This CDR3 contains 15 residues. V shed 6 bases and J 1 base; nucleotides not matched to a gene: 3. The CDR3: CASSDSGRNTGELFF. The DNA for the CDR3 is TGTGCCAGCAGCGATAGCGGGAGGAACACCGGGGAGCTGTTTTTT.

This sequence joins TRBV11-2 and TRBJ1-1; TRBD1 aligns across 9 bases. This CDR3 contains 13 residues. The germline CDR1 and CDR2 sequences are SGHAT and FQNNGV. The trim removed 5 bases at V and 11 bases at J, leaving 9 bases unmatched. The CDR3 protein is CASSPQQGATAFF. The CDR3 nucleotides are TGTGCCAGCAGCCCTCAACAGGGGGCTACGGCTTTCTTT.

The chain is built from TRBV3-1 (or the pseudogene TRBV3-2) and TRBJ2-5, with TRBD1 matching over 8 bases. Germline V lookup: CDR1 LGHDT, CDR2 YNNKEL (reference sequence). This CDR3 spans 14 amino acids. J was trimmed by 5 bases and V by 4 bases; bases with no gene match: 6. The CDR3 protein is CASSPRQGTETQYF. DNA of the CDR3: TGTGCCAGCAGCCCCAGACAGGGGACGGAGACCCAGTACTTC.